This is a list of T cell receptor beta chains from one sample in a study of T cells in tuberculosis. Clones were sequenced by immunoSEQ multiplex PCR, and TCRdb holds only the in-frame ones, with some missing. The data contain approximately 49,000 clones, about 95% of them singletons. This material consisted of PBMCs, taken at tuberculosis diagnosis. All receptors come from an adult with tuberculosis. The CDR3 runs from the conserved cysteine through the conserved F or W. The size field is filled for only some rows; it gives once, few, many or a size class.

clone size	J gene	V gene	CDR3 protein
NA	TRBJ2-5	TRBV6-1	CASSEVATSGYSKRETQYF
NA	TRBJ2-1	TRBV11-2	CASSWGLAGVPEQFF
NA	TRBJ1-3	TRBV7-9	CASSPTQGVHTIYF
NA	TRBJ1-2	TRBV28	CANRQGANGRYTF
NA	TRBJ2-1	TRBV6-5	CASSEQRRNEQFF
once	TRBJ2-3	TRBV30	CAWSADRGTQYF
NA	TRBJ2-3	TRBV28	CASSLLPGYTDTQYF
NA	TRBJ2-7	TRBV5-4	CASSPRDRGQEQYF
NA	TRBJ2-4	TRBV30	CAWSGQGENIQYF
NA	TRBJ2-1	TRBV7-9	CASSFQRDEQFF
NA	TRBJ2-7	TRBV19	CASSESGFSYEQYF
NA	TRBJ1-1	TRBV7-6	CASSLGSGGTEAFF
NA	TRBJ1-2	TRBV18	CASSPRTGESGGGYTF
NA	TRBJ2-1	TRBV19	CASSTNRRGLAGKFYEQFF
NA	TRBJ2-5	TRBV19	CASSGLAGGETQYF
NA	TRBJ1-2	TRBV19	CASTPGQFYGYTF
NA	TRBJ2-1	TRBV6-6	CASRERDRDEQFF
NA	TRBJ2-3	TRBV27	CASTLASGGTDTQYF
NA	TRBJ2-3	TRBV29-1	CSVEAGGGTDTQYF
NA	TRBJ2-2	TRBV27	CASSLSVLAGGYTGELFF
NA	TRBJ2-4	TRBV9	CASSVVGQGWVYAKNIQYF
NA	TRBJ1-2	TRBV25-1	CASSKRQLNYGYTF
NA	TRBJ2-2	TRBV7-9	CASSPQGPAGELFF
NA	TRBJ1-4	TRBV15	CATSRDIAGQGAHNEKLFF
NA	TRBJ2-2	TRBV5-1	CASSLQPQGTGRYTGELFF
NA	TRBJ2-3	TRBV29-1	CSFNSPAGGTDTQYF
NA	TRBJ2-5	TRBV15	CARSTYQETQYF
once	TRBJ2-5	TRBV6-7	CAKGTSGSGETQYF
NA	TRBJ2-7	TRBV4-2	CASSQGQLPGGGDEQYF
once	TRBJ1-5	TRBV28	CAIVQGPRYGNQPQHF
NA	TRBJ2-7	TRBV5-4	CASSSGLFYEQYF
NA	TRBJ2-1	TRBV5-6	CASSSPGLARSNEQFF
NA	TRBJ2-1	TRBV7-2	CASSLLKGRRGYNEQFF
NA	TRBJ1-1	TRBV30	CAWSKQGDTEAFF
NA	TRBJ1-2	TRBV19	CASWGLDGYTF
NA	TRBJ2-1	TRBV6-5	CASREGQGANEQFF
once	TRBJ2-2	TRBV19	CASSIGAEIGRANTGELFF
NA	TRBJ1-2	TRBV7-8	CASSEGQGGGGYTF
once	TRBJ2-7	TRBV6-5	CASSKWARYEQYF
few	TRBJ2-7	TRBV7-3	CASSLAPSSGEQYF
NA	TRBJ2-5	TRBV11-3	CASSLGGAGAEETQYF
NA	TRBJ1-2	TRBV19	CASRRGRRYGYTF
NA	TRBJ2-1	TRBV6-1	CASSRVDRENEQFF
once	TRBJ2-3	TRBV6-1	CASRKTGGSDTQYF
NA	TRBJ1-1	TRBV30	CAWSVIRGGTEAFF
NA	TRBJ1-2	TRBV29-1	CSVQRTEVNYGYTF
NA	TRBJ2-5	TRBV6-5	CASSYSRVSPKETQYF
once	TRBJ2-5	TRBV5-5	CASSDPGSLGETQYF